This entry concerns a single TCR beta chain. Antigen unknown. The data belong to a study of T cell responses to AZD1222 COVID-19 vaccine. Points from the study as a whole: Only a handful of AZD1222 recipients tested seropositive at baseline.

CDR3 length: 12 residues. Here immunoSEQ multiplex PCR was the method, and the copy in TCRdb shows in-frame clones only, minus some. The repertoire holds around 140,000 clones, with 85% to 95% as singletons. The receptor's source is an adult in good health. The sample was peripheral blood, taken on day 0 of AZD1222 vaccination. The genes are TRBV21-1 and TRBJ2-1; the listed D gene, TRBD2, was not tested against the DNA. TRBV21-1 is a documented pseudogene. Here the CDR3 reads CASSKDGGGPFF. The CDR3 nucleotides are TGTGCCAGCAGCAAAGACGGGGGAGGGCCGTTCTTC.